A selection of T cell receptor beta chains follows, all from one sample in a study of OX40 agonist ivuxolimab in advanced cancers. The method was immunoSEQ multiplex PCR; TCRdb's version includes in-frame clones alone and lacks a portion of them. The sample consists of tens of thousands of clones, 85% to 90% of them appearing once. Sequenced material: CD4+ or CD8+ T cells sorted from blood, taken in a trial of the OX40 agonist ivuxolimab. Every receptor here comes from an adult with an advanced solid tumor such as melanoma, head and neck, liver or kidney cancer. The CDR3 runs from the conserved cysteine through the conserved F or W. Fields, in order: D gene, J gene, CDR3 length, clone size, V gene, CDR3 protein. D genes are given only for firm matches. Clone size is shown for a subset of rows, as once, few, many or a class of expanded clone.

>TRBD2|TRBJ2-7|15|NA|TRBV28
CASSLSRGLSYEQYF
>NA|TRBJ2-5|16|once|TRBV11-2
CASSLTGTGSRKTQYF
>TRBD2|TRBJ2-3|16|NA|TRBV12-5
CASGLGLAASTDTQYF
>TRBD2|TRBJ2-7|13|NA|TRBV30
CAWAGGQWNEQYF
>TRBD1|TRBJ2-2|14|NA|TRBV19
CATSPGTGAGELFF
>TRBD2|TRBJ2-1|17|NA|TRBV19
CASSIYSGLAEYNEQFF
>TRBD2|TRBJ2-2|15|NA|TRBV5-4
CASSSTSGNTGELFF
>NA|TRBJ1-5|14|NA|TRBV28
CASSLFQANQPQHF
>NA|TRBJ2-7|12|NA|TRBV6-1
CASRIPQDEQYF
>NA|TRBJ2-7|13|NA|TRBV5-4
CASSFAWGDRQYF
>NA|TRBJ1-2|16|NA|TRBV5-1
CASSLGSGNTNYGYTF
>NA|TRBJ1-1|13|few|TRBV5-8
CASSFGVIGEAFF
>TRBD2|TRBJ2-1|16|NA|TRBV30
CAWSGRLAGLTNEQFF
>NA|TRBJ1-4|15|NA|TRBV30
CAWSVQHRAAEKLFF
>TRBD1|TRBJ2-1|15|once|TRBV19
CASRLGDRDNNEQFF
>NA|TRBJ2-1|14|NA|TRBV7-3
CASSLGVSYNEQFF
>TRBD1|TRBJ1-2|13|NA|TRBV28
CASRGQGAGGYTF
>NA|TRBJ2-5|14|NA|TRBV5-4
CASSLVGGQETQYF
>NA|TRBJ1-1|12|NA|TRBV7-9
CASSPDHTEAFF
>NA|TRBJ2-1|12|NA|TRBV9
CASSPRRDEQFF
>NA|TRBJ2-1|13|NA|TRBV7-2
CASSSIQGNEQFF
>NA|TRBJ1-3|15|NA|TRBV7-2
CASSLAPGPGNTIYF
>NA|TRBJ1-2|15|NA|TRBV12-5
CASGLFRGVYYGYTF
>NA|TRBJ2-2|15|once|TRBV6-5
CASSSSQGGGGELFF
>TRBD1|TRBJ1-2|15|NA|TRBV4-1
CASSSGQGGNYGYTF
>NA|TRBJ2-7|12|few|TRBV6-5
CASSTPGYEQYF
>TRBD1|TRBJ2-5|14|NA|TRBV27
CASSNRQGLETQYF
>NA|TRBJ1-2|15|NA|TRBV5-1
CASSPNADGTYGYTF
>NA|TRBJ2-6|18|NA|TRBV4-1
CASSLFVGRNSGANVLTF
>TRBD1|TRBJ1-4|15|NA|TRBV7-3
CASSPGGDSNEKLFF
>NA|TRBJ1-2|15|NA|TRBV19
CASRTQSSPLAGYTF
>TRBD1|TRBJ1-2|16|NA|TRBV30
CAWSYGQGAGGYGYTF
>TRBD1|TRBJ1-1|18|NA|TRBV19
CASRLNRDSLDFGTEAFF
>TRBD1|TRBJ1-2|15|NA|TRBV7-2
CASSRAGREGAGYTF
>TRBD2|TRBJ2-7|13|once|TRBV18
CASSPLAGDEQYF
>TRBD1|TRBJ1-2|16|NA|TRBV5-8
CASSLVGQGAGYGYTF
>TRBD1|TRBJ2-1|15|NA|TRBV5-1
CASSSGTVSGYEQFF
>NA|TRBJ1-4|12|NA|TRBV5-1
CASSLGGEKLFF
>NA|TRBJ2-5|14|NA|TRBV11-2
CASSLALAEETQYF
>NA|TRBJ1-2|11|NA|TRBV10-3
CAMRDTYGYTF
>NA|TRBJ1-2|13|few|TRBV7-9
CASSRDPLRGYTF
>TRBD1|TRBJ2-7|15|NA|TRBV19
CASSLTGTGGNEQYF
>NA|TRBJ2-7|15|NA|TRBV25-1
CASSEYGDRPYEQYF
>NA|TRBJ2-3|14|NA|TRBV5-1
CASSFRQYADTQYF
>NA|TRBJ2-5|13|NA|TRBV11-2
CASSLREVETQYF
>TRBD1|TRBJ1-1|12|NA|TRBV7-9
CASSLGGQAAFF
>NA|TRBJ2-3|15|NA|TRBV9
CASSLDSTSGDTQYF